This T cell receptor beta chain comes out of a study of cytomegalovirus exposure and HLA in healthy donors. Regarding the study as a whole: Investigators reported around 150 TCR beta chains as tied to cytomegalovirus.

Germline lookup yields CDR1 MNHNY and CDR2 SVGAGI (reference sequence). The V and J ends lost 6 bases and 0 bases respectively, with 14 bases between them. This CDR3 has 16 amino acids. In regard to this clone: What it recognizes is unknown.

Produced via immunoSEQ multiplex PCR; TCRdb's table is partial and in-frame only. Of approximately 150,000 clones listed, 70% to 90% are singletons. The sequenced sample consisted of PBMCs. The chain joins TRBV6-6 to TRBJ1-4; perhaps TRBD1 as D (5 bases). This sequence originates from a man between 18 and 35 years old in good health and CMV-seropositive. CDR3 protein: CASSRSGVATNEKLFF. Written as DNA, the CDR3 is TGTGCCAGCAGCCGATCGGGGGTTGCAACTAATGAAAAACTGTTTTTT.